Below are 9 T cell receptor beta chains sequenced from a single sample in a study of T cells in localized non-small cell lung cancer (dated by TCRdb to 2020 to 2022). The library was obtained by the immunoSEQ multiplex PCR assay. TCRdb mirrors the immuneACCESS table, restricted to in-frame sequences. Some clones are absent from its copies; in checked studies, under half trace to an unresolved V gene, and the reason for the others is unknown. The sample yields more than 11,000 clones; approximately 89% were counted once. Of the sample, about 2.9% falls within the top ten clones. Specimen: peripheral blood mononuclear cells, collected before any cancer treatment. These receptors all stem from a man between 40 and 70 years old with stage III lung adenocarcinoma.

The chain combines TRBV2 with TRBJ2-3; the D is unclear. CDR1 and CDR2 from the germline V gene are SNHLY and FYNNEI. V shed 7 bases and J shed 0 bases, with 8 bases lying between them. The CDR3 sequence is 13 residues long. CDR3 amino acids: CASIIPSTDTQYF. DNA of the CDR3: TGTGCCAGCATCATTCCGAGCACAGATACGCAGTATTTT.

The rearrangement links TRBV6-5 to TRBJ1-5; no clear D gene. The CDR3 spans 14 residues. Between the trimmed V and J ends, which lost 5 bases and 7 bases, there was a span of 15 bases. Looked up from germline, CDR1 is MNHEY and CDR2 is SVGAGI. The CDR3 DNA follows: TGTGCCAGCAGTACACGGACCGCCTCACAGCCCCAGCATTTT. Residues: CASSTRTASQPQHF.

This chain's CDR3 is CSAAGNTIYF. CDR3 coding DNA: TGCAGTGCAGCCGGAAACACCATATATTTT. The chain joins TRBV20-1 to TRBJ1-3; the D is unclear. V was clipped by 6 bases and J by 4 bases, with 4 bases between them. The CDR3 loop spans 10 amino acids. From germline, CDR1 is DFQATT and CDR2 SNEGSKA (reference sequence).

The chain carries TRBV18 and TRBJ2-7, with 16 bases fitting TRBD2. Trimming removed 3 bases from V and 2 bases from J; junction bases left unmatched: 4. Germline V gene data show CDR1 as KGHSH and CDR2 as LQKENI. The CDR3 contains 17 residues. In nucleotides, the CDR3 is TGTGCCAGCTCACCCGGGACTAGCGGGAGGGACGCCTACGAGCAGTACTTC. Residues: CASSPGTSGRDAYEQYF.

The chain carries TRBV2 and TRBJ2-3; D uncertain. V was pared by 7 bases and J by 2 bases, with 19 bases between. There are 16 residues in the CDR3. CDR1 and CDR2 from the germline V gene are SNHLY and FYNNEI. The DNA for the CDR3 is TGTGCCAGCAATGTCGGGTATGGCGGCCCCACAGATACGCAGTATTTT. Its translation: CASNVGYGGPTDTQYF.

This chain links TRBV11-2 with TRBJ2-5; the D gene is possibly TRBD2 (6 bases). Trimming took 3 bases from V and 1 from J, leaving 15 bases between them. Looked up from germline, CDR1 is SGHAT and CDR2 is FQNNGV. This CDR3 region has 16 residues. The CDR3 region is CASSLGGLRVQETQYF. The CDR3 DNA reads TGTGCCAGCAGCTTGGGAGGTTTGCGTGTCCAAGAGACCCAGTACTTC.

The J gene is TRBJ1-5, the V gene TRBV2; unclear D gene. Germline CDR1 SNHLY, CDR2 FYNNEI. V lost 5 bases, J lost 7 bases, and 6 bases lay in between. The CDR3 extends over 11 amino acids. CDR3 nucleotides: TGTGCCAGCAGTAACAGCCAGCCCCAGCATTTT. The encoded protein is CASSNSQPQHF.

This clone was observed a handful of times. V and J are TRBV29-1 and TRBJ2-3; D is uncertain. CDR1 is SQVTM, CDR2 ANQGSEA, per germline. V lost 5 bases and J 2 bases, leaving 11 bases between the germline ends. The CDR3 sequence is 13 residues long. In DNA, the CDR3 is TGCAGCGTTTACTATCTCCCCACAGATACGCAGTATTTT. Protein product: CSVYYLPTDTQYF.

The chain uses TRBV19 and TRBJ2-3; a weak D match, TRBD2 (6 bases). Germline V gene sequence: CDR1 LNHDA, CDR2 SQIVND (reference sequence). There are 14 residues in the CDR3. Trimming cost V 4 bases and J 3 bases, with 11 bases left between them. The CDR3 region is CASSNLARTDTQYF. The CDR3 bases are TGTGCCAGTAGTAACCTAGCGCGAACAGATACGCAGTATTTT.